The entry below describes one T cell receptor (beta chain). Its antigen is currently unknown. The identical CDR3 is also encoded by other nucleotide sequences in the sample. The data derive from a study of OX40 agonist ivuxolimab in advanced cancers. Across the whole study: Partial responses were recorded for three patients, including one with hepatocellular carcinoma and two with cutaneous melanoma. Study outcomes and limitations: More expanded clones were seen, on average, in CD8+ T cells than in CD4+. Clonal expansion in partial responders at 0.1-3.0 mg/kg ranked among the lowest. Both blood CD4+ and CD8+ T cells showed clonal growth by week 6 at 0.1 to 3.0 mg/kg.

Germline values: CDR1 MNHNS, CDR2 SASEGT. The CDR3 is made up of 14 amino acids. V shed 1 base and J shed 0 bases, with 6 bases lying between them. Only in-frame clones appear in the TCRdb table, and some are missing; sequencing was by immunoSEQ multiplex PCR. This table holds 70,000 to 80,000 clones, 89% found once. This receptor was obtained from an adult with an advanced solid tumor such as melanoma, head and neck, liver or kidney cancer. The material sequenced was CD4+ or CD8+ T cells sorted from blood, taken in a trial of the OX40 agonist ivuxolimab. The rearrangement joins TRBV6-1 to TRBJ1-1, with D unresolved. In DNA, the CDR3 is TGTGCCAGCAGTGAAGGCGGCCTGAACACTGAAGCTTTCTTT. Residues: CASSEGGLNTEAFF.